The entry that follows covers one T cell receptor (beta chain) sequence. Antigen specificity is unknown. Germline DNA was also extracted, and blood RNA was taken from unsorted whole blood. The sample comes from a study of tumor-infiltrating lymphocytes in primary liver carcinoma. Study context: Primary liver carcinoma in the patients was surgically resected. Sample yields, roughly 3.5 to 7.13 million productive TCRbeta reads, were similar across the tissue types. Study results and limitations: Lesser overlap characterized tumor-adjacent and tumor-blood pairs relative to tumor region pairs. Tumor specimens were characterized by a significantly higher top-250-clone fraction than blood (p = 0.039).

Germline-derived CDR1 and CDR2 are SGHNT and YYREEE (reference sequence). The CDR3 consists of 15 residues. V dropped 2 bases and J dropped 8 bases, with 14 bases sitting between them. The authors made TCR beta cDNA from around 500 ng total RNA with a constant-region primer. A slightly modified ARM-PCR protocol with three nested multiplex PCR rounds produced these TCR beta libraries. TRBV1-TRBV30 forward primers paired with a C-beta reverse primer were used in the first two PCR rounds, which ran approximately 11 cycles each. TCRdb re-analysed the multiplex PCR reads in MiXCR, keeping a single row per CDR3 protein. The sample includes about 320,000 distinct CDR3 sequences, roughly three fifths of them seen just once.

This receptor was identified in a woman in her thirties with primary liver carcinoma and hepatitis B virus infection. The sequencing sample was made of peripheral blood. This chain uses TRBV5-4 with TRBJ1-6; perhaps TRBD1 as D (5 bases). The DNA of the CDR3 is TGTGCCAGCAGCTTAGATGGGGGGAACGATTCACCCCTCCACTTT. Translation gives CASSLDGGNDSPLHF.